These 26 T cell receptor beta chains were all obtained from the same sample, sequenced in a study of OX40 agonist ivuxolimab in advanced cancers. Profiled with immunoSEQ multiplex PCR; TCRdb holds only in-frame clones, not every one. The table lists tens of thousands of clones, approximately 84% of them singletons, with 21% in the top ten. The specimen comprised CD4+ or CD8+ T cells sorted from blood, sampled in a trial of the OX40 agonist ivuxolimab. The receptors were gathered from an adult with an advanced solid tumor such as melanoma, head and neck, liver or kidney cancer.

The chain combines TRBV7-9 with TRBJ1-3, with no clear D. This CDR3 contains 11 residues. V was clipped by 9 bases and J by 8 bases, with 11 bases between them. Germline V gene lookup returns CDR1 SEHNR and CDR2 FQNEAQ (reference sequence). The DNA for the CDR3 is TGTGCCAGTATCTTCGGGGACACCATATATTTT. Translated, it gives CASIFGDTIYF.

The CDR3 DNA follows: TGTGCCAGTAGTATGGGTCTCTTAAATGAGCAGTTCTTC. Encoded protein: CASSMGLLNEQFF. V is TRBV19 and J is TRBJ2-1, with unresolved D. CDR1 is LNHDA and CDR2 is SQIVND in the germline V gene (reference sequence). The CDR3 length is 13 residues. Trimming removed 3 bases at V and 7 bases at J, with 10 bases between.

This chain links TRBV28 with TRBJ2-1; 10 bases line up with TRBD1. Germline V CDR1 and CDR2: MDHEN, SYDVKM. This CDR3 comprises 14 residues. Trimming removed 3 bases from V and 8 bases from J; junction bases left unmatched: 4. CDR3 nucleotides: TGTGCCAGCAGTTTCCGACAGGGGGCGCATGAGCAGTTCTTC. Protein: CASSFRQGAHEQFF.

The chain links TRBV18 to TRBJ2-7; D not certain. Germline-derived CDR1 and CDR2 are KGHSH and LQKENI. CDR3 length: 13 residues. Deletions cut 0 bases from V and 3 bases from J, with 6 bases between. The CDR3 sequence: CASSPPDYYEQYF. In DNA, the CDR3 is TGTGCCAGCTCACCACCGGATTACTACGAGCAGTACTTC.

This clone has more than one count but fewer than ten. The chain has TRBV19 and TRBJ2-1; TRBD2 aligns across 7 bases. V lost 4 bases and J lost 3; bases outside the gene matches: 9. CDR3 length: 16 residues. Germline values: CDR1 LNHDA, CDR2 SQIVND (reference sequence). CDR3 in amino acids: CASSNPRLADYNEQFF. Here the CDR3 DNA reads TGTGCCAGTAGTAACCCTCGACTAGCTGACTACAATGAGCAGTTCTTC.

This rearrangement joins TRBV28 to TRBJ1-2; possibly TRBD1 for D (5 bases). V was clipped by 1 base and J by 8 bases, with 17 bases between them. This CDR3 spans 15 amino acids. CDR1 and CDR2 (germline): MDHEN, SYDVKM. The CDR3 coding sequence is TGTGCCAGCAGTTTATCTAGGGGTAGCGTTTTAGGCTACACCTTC. Translating it yields CASSLSRGSVLGYTF.

The chain employs TRBV21-1 and TRBJ1-6; TRBD1, the D gene given by the table, was not confirmed from the DNA. TRBV21-1 counts as a pseudogene. CDR3 size: 18 residues. CDR3 residues: CASSNLGQGLPSNSPLHF. CDR3 in DNA: TGTGCCAGCAGCAACTTGGGACAGGGGCTCCCCAGTAATTCACCCCTCCACTTT.

The V and J genes are TRBV10-2 and TRBJ2-7; no reliable D call. CDR3 length equals 13 residues. The germline V gene encodes CDR1 WSHSY and CDR2 SAAADI. Trimming took 3 bases from V and 1 from J, leaving 7 bases between them. As DNA, the CDR3 is TGCGCCAGCAGTGACGGACGGTCCTACGAGCAGTACTTC. This encodes CASSDGRSYEQYF.

This chain connects TRBV7-6 to TRBJ2-1; no firm D call. Trimming stripped 6 bases from V and 2 bases from J, with 8 bases between. CDR1 is SGHVS and CDR2 is FNYEAQ in the germline V gene. The CDR3 is made up of 13 amino acids. CDR3 amino acids: CASRPTTYNEQFF. CDR3 DNA sequence: TGTGCCAGCAGACCAACTACCTACAATGAGCAGTTCTTC.

The chain has TRBV9 and TRBJ2-7; 7 bases align to TRBD1. Germline CDR1 reads SGDLS; CDR2 reads YYNGEE. The CDR3 runs 15 residues. With 2 bases clipped from V and 1 base from J, the junction kept 6 bases outside the gene matches. For the CDR3, the DNA is TGTGCCAGCAGCGTCGAGCCGGGACAGTCCTACGAGCAGTACTTC. It codes for CASSVEPGQSYEQYF.

This clone was seen a few times. This rearrangement joins TRBV5-6 to TRBJ1-2; D is unresolved. Germline V gene lookup returns CDR1 SGHDT and CDR2 YYEEEE. CDR3 size: 13 residues. V lost 0 bases and J 4 bases, leaving 7 bases between the germline ends. Here the CDR3 reads CASSLGSSYGYTF. The DNA for the CDR3 is TGTGCCAGCAGCTTGGGGAGTTCCTATGGCTACACCTTC. Looking up the rest from reference TRBV5-6 and TRBJ1-2 gives the full variable domain: DAGVTQSPTHLIKTRGQQVTLRCSPKSGHDTVSWYQQALGQGPQFIFQYYEEEERQRGNFPDRFSGHQFPNYSSELNVNALLLGDSALYLCASSLGSSYGYTFGSGTRLTVV.

The chain combines TRBV6-1 with TRBJ1-2, with D tentatively TRBD1 (5 bases). Looked up from germline, CDR1 is MNHNS and CDR2 is SASEGT. V was clipped by 7 bases and J by 10 bases, with 13 bases between them. The CDR3 consists of 11 residues. The CDR3 coding sequence is TGTGCCAGCATTCAGGGCACCTCCTACACCTTC. Amino acids: CASIQGTSYTF.

V is TRBV29-1 and J is TRBJ2-7, with 8 positions matching TRBD1. The CDR3 spans 13 residues. J lost 7 bases, V lost 6 bases, and 11 bases had no gene match. Looked up from germline, CDR1 is SQVTM and CDR2 is ANQGSEA. The CDR3 DNA reads as TGCAGCGTCGTCCACACCACAGGGGGGGAGCAGTACTTC. It codes for CSVVHTTGGEQYF.

The rearrangement uses TRBV10-3 and TRBJ2-7, with D unclear. Germline V gene lookup returns CDR1 ENHRY and CDR2 SYGVKD. V was cut by 4 bases and J by 2 bases, with 12 bases left in between. The CDR3 consists of 14 residues. This chain's CDR3 is CAISVGSLTYEQYF. CDR3 DNA sequence: TGTGCCATCAGTGTTGGCAGCCTTACCTACGAGCAGTACTTC.

This chain links TRBV13 with TRBJ2-7, with 10 bases identical to TRBD2. Germline V gene data show CDR1 as PRHDT and CDR2 as FYEKMQ (reference sequence). CDR3 length: 15 amino acids. With 4 bases clipped from V and 4 bases from J, the junction kept 7 bases outside the gene matches. In DNA, the CDR3 is TGTGCCAGCAGCTCCTTGTTTAGCGGGAGGTACGAGCAGTACTTC. As protein: CASSSLFSGRYEQYF.

This clone is categorized as medium-sized (0.01 to 0.1%). The J gene is TRBJ1-2, the V gene TRBV27; D is unclear. From germline, CDR1 is MNHEY and CDR2 SMNVEV (reference sequence). The V and J ends lost 5 bases and 7 bases respectively, with 23 bases between them. The CDR3 spans 16 residues. The CDR3 DNA follows: TGTGCCAGCAGTCCGAACTCGGGCGGCTTTCGGGGTGGCTACACCTTC. This gives the protein CASSPNSGGFRGGYTF.

V is TRBV7-9 and J is TRBJ2-1; TRBD2 is a possible D gene (6 bases). This CDR3 has 17 amino acids. Germline assignment: CDR1 SEHNR and CDR2 FQNEAQ (reference sequence). With 3 bases removed from V and 2 bases from J, the gap between germline ends came to 17 bases. The CDR3 reads CASSFGPPSGPYNEQFF. CDR3 bases: TGTGCCAGCAGCTTTGGTCCCCCCAGCGGGCCCTACAATGAGCAGTTCTTC. Variable domain in full (rest from reference TRBV7-9 and TRBJ2-1): DTGVSQNPRHKITKRGQNVTFRCDPISEHNRLYWYRQTLGQGPEFLTYFQNEAQLEKSRLLSDRFSAERPKGSFSTLEIQRTEQGDSAMYLCASSFGPPSGPYNEQFFGPGTRLTVL.

V usage is TRBV7-9 and J usage is TRBJ2-7; D possibly corresponds to TRBD2 (6 bases). Germline CDR1 reads SEHNR; CDR2 reads FQNEAQ (reference sequence). This CDR3 spans 15 amino acids. V lost 3 bases and J lost 0, with 12 bases in between. DNA for the CDR3: TGTGCCAGCAGCTTTGGCGGGACCTCCTCCTACGAGCAGTACTTC. Translation gives CASSFGGTSSYEQYF. The whole variable domain, remainder taken from reference TRBV7-9 and TRBJ2-7, is DTGVSQNPRHKITKRGQNVTFRCDPISEHNRLYWYRQTLGQGPEFLTYFQNEAQLEKSRLLSDRFSAERPKGSFSTLEIQRTEQGDSAMYLCASSFGGTSSYEQYFGPGTRLTVT.

This clone has just a few counts. The rearrangement links TRBV28 to TRBJ1-5; no clear D gene. Germline assignment: CDR1 MDHEN and CDR2 SYDVKM. V was shortened by 3 bases and J by 0 bases, with 9 bases between the two germline ends. The length of the CDR3 is 15 residues. Here the CDR3 reads CASSFVANSNQPQHF. In DNA, the CDR3 is TGTGCCAGCAGTTTTGTGGCAAATAGCAATCAGCCCCAGCATTTT.

This clone is medium-sized by share. The CDR3 DNA reads as TGTGCCAGCAGCAACAGACTAGCGGCCAACAATGAGCAGTTCTTC. It specifies CASSNRLAANNEQFF. This chain joins TRBV9 and TRBJ2-1, with 9 bases fitting TRBD2. The CDR3 sequence is 15 residues long. The V segment lost 4 bases and the J segment 5 bases; nucleotides outside the gene matches: 7. Per germline, CDR1 SGDLS and CDR2 YYNGEE.

The chain has TRBV13 and TRBJ2-3, with TRBD2 identical over 7 bases. The CDR3 covers 16 residues. CDR1 is PRHDT and CDR2 is FYEKMQ in the germline V gene (reference sequence). With 5 bases clipped from V and 2 bases from J, the junction kept 10 bases outside the gene matches. CDR3 nucleotides: TGTGCCAGCAGCGCCGTTTCAGCGGGATACACAGATACGCAGTATTTT. It encodes CASSAVSAGYTDTQYF.

V gene TRBV6-5 combines with J gene TRBJ2-7; 8 bases agree with TRBD1. The CDR3 consists of 15 residues. The V gene end was trimmed by 6 bases and the J gene end by 3 bases; junction bases not matched to a gene: 10. Germline lookup yields CDR1 MNHEY and CDR2 SVGAGI. DNA for the CDR3: TGTGCCAGCAGCGACACAGGGGGGAGCCGCTACGAGCAGTACTTC. This encodes CASSDTGGSRYEQYF.

CDR3 sequence: CASSEFTANHYEQYF. The CDR3 coding sequence is TGCGCCAGCAGTGAGTTCACAGCTAACCATTACGAGCAGTACTTC. The chain carries TRBV10-1 and TRBJ2-7, with no clear D. Trimming took 1 base from V and 4 from J, leaving 14 bases between them. In germline, CDR1 is WNHNN, CDR2 SYGVQD (reference sequence). The CDR3 covers 15 residues.

The V gene is TRBV6-1, the J gene TRBJ1-5; the D is unclear. Germline CDR1 reads MNHNS; CDR2 reads SASEGT. The CDR3 contains 14 residues. Trimming took 5 bases from V and 6 from J, leaving 14 bases between them. The CDR3 here is CASSTPGVRQPQHF. As DNA, the CDR3 is TGTGCCAGCAGTACTCCTGGGGTACGTCAGCCCCAGCATTTT.

The chain couples TRBV7-8 to TRBJ1-5; D perhaps matches TRBD1 (6 bases). Germline loops: CDR1 SGHVS, CDR2 FQNEAQ. The CDR3 covers 16 residues. Trimming cost V 3 bases and J 5 bases, with 17 bases left between them. In nucleotides, the CDR3 is TGTGCCAGCAGCTTCGGGGGGGAGGGGGTCGATCAGCCCCAGCATTTT. It specifies CASSFGGEGVDQPQHF.

V usage is TRBV6-6 and J usage is TRBJ2-1; 9 nucleotides line up with TRBD2. V lost 0 bases and J lost 9; bases outside the gene matches: 6. This CDR3 contains 15 residues. Germline CDR1 MNHNY, CDR2 SVGAGI (reference sequence). CDR3 protein: CASSYSPSGDIEQFF. The CDR3 nucleotides read TGTGCCAGCAGTTACTCGCCTAGCGGGGATATTGAGCAGTTCTTC.